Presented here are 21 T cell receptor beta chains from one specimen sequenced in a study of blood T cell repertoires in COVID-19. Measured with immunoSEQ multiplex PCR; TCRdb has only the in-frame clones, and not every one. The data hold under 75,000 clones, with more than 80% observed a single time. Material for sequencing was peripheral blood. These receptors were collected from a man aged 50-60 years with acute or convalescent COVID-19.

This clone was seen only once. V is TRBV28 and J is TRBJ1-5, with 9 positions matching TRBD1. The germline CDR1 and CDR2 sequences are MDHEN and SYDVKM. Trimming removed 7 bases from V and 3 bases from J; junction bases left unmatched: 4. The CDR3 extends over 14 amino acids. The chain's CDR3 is CASKTGGNNQPQHF. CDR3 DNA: TGTGCCAGCAAAACAGGGGGCAACAATCAGCCCCAGCATTTT. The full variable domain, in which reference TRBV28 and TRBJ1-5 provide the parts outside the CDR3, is DVKVTQSSRYLVKRTGEKVFLECVQDMDHENMFWYRQDPGLGLRLIYFSYDVKMKEKGDIPEGYSVSREKKERFSLILESASTNQTSMYLCASKTGGNNQPQHFGDGTRLSIL.

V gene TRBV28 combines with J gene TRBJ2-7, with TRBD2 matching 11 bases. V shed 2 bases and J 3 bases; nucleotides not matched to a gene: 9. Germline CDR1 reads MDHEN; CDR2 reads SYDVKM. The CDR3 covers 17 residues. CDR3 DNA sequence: TGTGCCAGCAGTTTAACTAGCGGGAGTTTGAGGGGCTACGAGCAGTACTTC. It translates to CASSLTSGSLRGYEQYF.

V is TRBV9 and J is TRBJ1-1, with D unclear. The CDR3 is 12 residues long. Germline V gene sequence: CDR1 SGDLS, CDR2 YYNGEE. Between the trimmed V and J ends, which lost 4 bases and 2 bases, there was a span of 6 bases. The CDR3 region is CASSPINTEAFF. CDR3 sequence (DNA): TGTGCCAGCAGCCCTATAAACACTGAAGCTTTCTTT.

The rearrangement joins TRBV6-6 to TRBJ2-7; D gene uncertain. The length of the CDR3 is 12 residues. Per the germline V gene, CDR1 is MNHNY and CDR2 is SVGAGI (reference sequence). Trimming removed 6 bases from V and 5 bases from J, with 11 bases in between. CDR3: CASSLGLDEQYF. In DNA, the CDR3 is TGTGCCAGCAGCCTCGGTCTTGACGAGCAGTACTTC.

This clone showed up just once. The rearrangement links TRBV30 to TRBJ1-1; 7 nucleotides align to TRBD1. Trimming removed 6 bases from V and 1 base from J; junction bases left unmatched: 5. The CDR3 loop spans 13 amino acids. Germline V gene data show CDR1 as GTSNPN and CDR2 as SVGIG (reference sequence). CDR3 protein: CACTGQTNTEAFF. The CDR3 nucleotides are TGTGCCTGCACGGGACAGACGAACACTGAAGCTTTCTTT.

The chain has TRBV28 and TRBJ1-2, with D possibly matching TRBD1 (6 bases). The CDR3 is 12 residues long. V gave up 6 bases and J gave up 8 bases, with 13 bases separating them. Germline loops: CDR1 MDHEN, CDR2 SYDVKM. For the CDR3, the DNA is TGTGCCAGCAGCCTTGCAGGGGTAGGCTACACCTTC. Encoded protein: CASSLAGVGYTF.

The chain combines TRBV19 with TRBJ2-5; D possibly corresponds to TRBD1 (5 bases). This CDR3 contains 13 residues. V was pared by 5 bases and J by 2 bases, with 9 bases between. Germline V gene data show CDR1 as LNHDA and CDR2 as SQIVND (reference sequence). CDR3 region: CASSWQGQETQYF. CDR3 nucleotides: TGTGCCAGTAGTTGGCAGGGACAAGAGACCCAGTACTTC.

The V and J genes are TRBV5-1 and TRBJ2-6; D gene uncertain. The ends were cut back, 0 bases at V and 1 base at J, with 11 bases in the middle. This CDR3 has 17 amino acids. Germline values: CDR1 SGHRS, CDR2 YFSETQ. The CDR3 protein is CASSLAPSKSGANVLTF. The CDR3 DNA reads TGCGCCAGCAGCTTGGCGCCAAGCAAATCTGGGGCCAACGTCCTGACTTTC.

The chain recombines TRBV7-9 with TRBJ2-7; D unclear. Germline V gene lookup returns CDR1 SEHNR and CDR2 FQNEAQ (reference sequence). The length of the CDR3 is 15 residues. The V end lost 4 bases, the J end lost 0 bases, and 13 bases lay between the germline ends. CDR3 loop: CASSSPDTSSYEQYF. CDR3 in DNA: TGTGCCAGCAGCTCGCCAGACACGAGCTCCTACGAGCAGTACTTC.

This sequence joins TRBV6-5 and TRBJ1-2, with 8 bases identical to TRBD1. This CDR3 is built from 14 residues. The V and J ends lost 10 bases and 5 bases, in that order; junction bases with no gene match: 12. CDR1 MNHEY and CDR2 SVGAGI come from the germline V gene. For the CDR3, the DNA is TGTGCCACCAGGACAGGGACAAGTGGGTATGGCTACACCTTC. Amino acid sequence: CATRTGTSGYGYTF.

The CDR3 loop is CASSLVQLWYEQYF. CDR3 bases: TGTGCCAGCAGCTTGGTTCAGTTATGGTACGAGCAGTACTTC. The chain is built from TRBV5-8 and TRBJ2-7; D is uncertain. The CDR3 covers 14 residues. V lost 0 bases and J 4 bases, leaving 11 bases between the germline ends. In germline, CDR1 is SGHTS, CDR2 YDEGEE. The variable domain in full, completed from reference TRBV5-8 and TRBJ2-7, reads EAGVTQSPTHLIKTRGQQATLRCSPISGHTSVYWYQQALGLGLQFLLWYDEGEERNRGNFPPRFSGRQFPNYSSELNVNALELEDSALYLCASSLVQLWYEQYFGPGTRLTVT.

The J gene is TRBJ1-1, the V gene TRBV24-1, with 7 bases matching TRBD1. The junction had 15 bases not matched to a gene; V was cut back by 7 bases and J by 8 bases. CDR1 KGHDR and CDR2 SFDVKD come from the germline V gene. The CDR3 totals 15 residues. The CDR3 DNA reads TGTGCCACCAGAGCAACAGGGGTGAGGGGTAAGGAAGCTTTCTTT. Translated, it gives CATRATGVRGKEAFF.

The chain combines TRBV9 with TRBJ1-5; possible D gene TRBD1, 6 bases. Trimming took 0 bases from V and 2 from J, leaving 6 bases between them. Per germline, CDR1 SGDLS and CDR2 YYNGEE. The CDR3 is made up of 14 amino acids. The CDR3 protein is CASSVAGGNQPQHF. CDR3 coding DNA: TGTGCCAGCAGCGTAGCAGGGGGCAATCAGCCCCAGCATTTT.

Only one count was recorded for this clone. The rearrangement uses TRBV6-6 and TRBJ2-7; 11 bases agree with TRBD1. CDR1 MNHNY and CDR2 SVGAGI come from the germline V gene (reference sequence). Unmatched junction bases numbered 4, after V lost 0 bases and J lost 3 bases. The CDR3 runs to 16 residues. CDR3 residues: CASSYSMGTGGYEQYV. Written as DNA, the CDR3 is TGTGCCAGCAGTTACTCGATGGGGACAGGGGGCTACGAGCAGTACGTC.

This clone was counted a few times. CDR3 bases: TGTGCCAGCAGCTTAGGGACTAGCGGGAGGGCCCACACCGGGGAGCTGTTTTTT. Residues: CASSLGTSGRAHTGELFF. The chain uses TRBV11-2 and TRBJ2-2; 15 nucleotides match TRBD2. Germline lookup yields CDR1 SGHAT and CDR2 FQNNGV. V dropped 1 base and J dropped 3; count of bases not matched to a gene: 3. The CDR3 consists of 18 residues.

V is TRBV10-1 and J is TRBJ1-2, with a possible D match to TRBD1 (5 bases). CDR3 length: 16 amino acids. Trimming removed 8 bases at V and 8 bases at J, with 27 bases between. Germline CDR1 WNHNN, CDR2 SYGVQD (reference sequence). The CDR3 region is CASDGGRLPRSEGYTF. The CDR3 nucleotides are TGCGCCAGCGATGGGGGGAGACTGCCCCGATCCGAGGGCTACACCTTC.

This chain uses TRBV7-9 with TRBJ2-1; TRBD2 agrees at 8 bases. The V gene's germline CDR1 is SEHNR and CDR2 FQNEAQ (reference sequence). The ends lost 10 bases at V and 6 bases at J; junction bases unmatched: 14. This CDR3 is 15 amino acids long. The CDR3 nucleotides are TGTGCCACCGAAACTAGCGGACTAGCAGGCAATGAGCAGTTCTTC. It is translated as CATETSGLAGNEQFF.

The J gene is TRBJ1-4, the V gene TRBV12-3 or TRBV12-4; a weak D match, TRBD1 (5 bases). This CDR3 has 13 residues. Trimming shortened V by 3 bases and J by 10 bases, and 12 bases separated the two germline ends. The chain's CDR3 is CASSLGTYGKLFF. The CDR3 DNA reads TGTGCCAGCAGTTTGGGGACTTACGGAAAACTGTTTTTT.

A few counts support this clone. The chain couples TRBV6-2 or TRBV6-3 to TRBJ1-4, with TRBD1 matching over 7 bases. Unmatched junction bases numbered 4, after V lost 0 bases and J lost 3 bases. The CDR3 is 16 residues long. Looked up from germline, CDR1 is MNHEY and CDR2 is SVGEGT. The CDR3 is CASSYSRGPPNEKLFF. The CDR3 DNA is TGTGCCAGCAGTTACTCGAGGGGGCCTCCTAATGAAAAACTGTTTTTT.

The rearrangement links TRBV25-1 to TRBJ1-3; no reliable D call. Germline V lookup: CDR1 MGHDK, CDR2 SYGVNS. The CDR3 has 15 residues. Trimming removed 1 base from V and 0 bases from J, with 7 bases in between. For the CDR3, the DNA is TGTGCCAGCAGTGAATGGGCGAACTCTGGAAACACCATATATTTT. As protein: CASSEWANSGNTIYF.

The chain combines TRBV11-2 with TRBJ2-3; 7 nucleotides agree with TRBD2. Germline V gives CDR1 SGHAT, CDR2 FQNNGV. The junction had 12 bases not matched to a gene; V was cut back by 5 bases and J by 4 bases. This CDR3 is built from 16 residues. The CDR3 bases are TGTGCCAGCAGCCCCAGATTAGGCGGGAGCTCAGATACGCAGTATTTT. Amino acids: CASSPRLGGSSDTQYF.